Listed below are T cell receptor beta chains from one sample, sequenced in a study of blood T cells in healthy people across ages. In TCRdb, the 5' RACE reads were re-called with MiXCR into one record per CDR3 protein. Of about 540,000 distinct CDR3 sequences listed, 20% to 30% are singletons. The same data also went into a second study, on T cells of mothers and their children.

The sequencing sample was made of blood. The origin of the receptors is a boy under 18 in good health. Each CDR3 is given with its conserved first and last residue. A D gene is named only where the DNA matches it firmly. Not every row has a clone size; where given, it reads once, few, many or a size class.

j_gene,d_gene,v_gene,abundance,CDR3nt,CDR3aa
TRBJ1-6,NA,TRBV7-2,few,TGTGCCAGCAGCTTAGAACGGGGCAGTTATTCACCCCTCCACTTT,CASSLERGSYSPLHF
TRBJ2-1,TRBD2,TRBV12-5,NA,TGTGCTAGTGGTTTGGGGGGTTGGGGACTAGCTCTTGAGCAGTTCTTC,CASGLGGWGLALEQFF
TRBJ2-7,NA,TRBV20-1,many,TGCAGTGGGGGGGGCCGGAACGAGCAGTACTTC,CSGGGRNEQYF
TRBJ1-2,NA,TRBV20-1,NA,TGCAGTGCTACCCCCGGCGGGCGCTCGTATGGCTACACCTTC,CSATPGGRSYGYTF
TRBJ2-5,TRBD1,TRBV5-6,few,TGTGCCAGCAGCTTCTTGGACAGGGGGCAGAAAGAGACCCAGTACTTC,CASSFLDRGQKETQYF
TRBJ1-4,NA,TRBV14,once,TGTGCCAGCAGCCAAGATTATAATAATGAAAAACTGTTTTTT,CASSQDYNNEKLFF
TRBJ2-7,NA,TRBV19,NA,TGTGCCAGTAGTATAGGCGCGGATTCCTACGAGCAGTACTTC,CASSIGADSYEQYF
TRBJ2-5,TRBD2,TRBV20-1,few,TGCAGCGCCCACAGAGTCAGCGGGAGCCAAGAGACCCAGTACTTC,CSAHRVSGSQETQYF
TRBJ1-4,TRBD1,TRBV28,NA,TGTGCCAGCAGTTTGGGACAGAATAATGAAAAACTGTTTTTT,CASSLGQNNEKLFF
TRBJ2-3,TRBD1,TRBV12-3/TRBV12-4,NA,TGTGCCAGCAGTCCACAGCAGACGGGGACAGGGGGCCCAGATACGCAGTATTTT,CASSPQQTGTGGPDTQYF
TRBJ1-5,TRBD1,TRBV20-1,few,TGCAGTGCTGGAACAGGGGTTCAGCCCCAGCATTTT,CSAGTGVQPQHF
TRBJ2-7,NA,TRBV5-1,NA,TGCGCCAGCAGCTTGGCTACCAACTCCTACGAGCAGTACTTC,CASSLATNSYEQYF
TRBJ2-1,NA,TRBV20-1,NA,TGCAGTGCTAGAGAGTTGGGGGCGGCCTACAATGAGCAGTTCTTC,CSARELGAAYNEQFF
TRBJ1-5,TRBD1,TRBV28,NA,TGTGCCAGCAGGAAGACAGGGGCAATTCAGCCCCAGCATTTT,CASRKTGAIQPQHF
TRBJ2-1,NA,TRBV10-3,NA,TGTGCCATCAGGGGAGGATCCTCCTACAATGAGCAGTTCTTC,CAIRGGSSYNEQFF
TRBJ2-2,TRBD1,TRBV5-1,many,TGCGCCAGCGGAGGCAGGGGGCTCGACGGGGAGCTGTTTTTT,CASGGRGLDGELFF
TRBJ1-1,NA,TRBV20-1,few,TGCAGTGCCGGGATCCTGGGGAACACTGAAGCTTTCTTT,CSAGILGNTEAFF
TRBJ2-7,NA,TRBV4-1,few,TGCGCCAGCAGCCAAGCACTGACTTCCTACGAGCAGTACTTC,CASSQALTSYEQYF
TRBJ2-3,NA,TRBV7-2,NA,TGTGCCAGCCAGCACGCAAGTTCGGATACGCAGTATTTT,CASQHASSDTQYF
TRBJ1-2,TRBD1,TRBV7-6,NA,TGTGCCAGCAGCTCGGGGACAGAGAACTATGGCTACACCTTC,CASSSGTENYGYTF
TRBJ2-5,TRBD1,TRBV5-1,few,TGCGCCAGCAGCTACCGGACAGGGAGATTAGAGACCCAGTACTTC,CASSYRTGRLETQYF
TRBJ2-5,TRBD1,TRBV10-2,few,TGCGCCAGCAGGGACGACAGGGGTGTACTAAGGGAGACCCAGTACTTC,CASRDDRGVLRETQYF
TRBJ2-7,TRBD2,TRBV7-8,NA,TGTGCCACCCAGGGTGGGATCAGCGGGAGGGCCGACGAGCAGTACTTC,CATQGGISGRADEQYF
TRBJ2-4,NA,TRBV3-1,few,TGTGCCAGCAGCCCCGGCCAGGGCAGGGTGGACATTCAGTACTTC,CASSPGQGRVDIQYF
TRBJ2-1,NA,TRBV5-4,few,TGTGCCAGCAGCTTGGGCCAGGTCTCGATTAATGAGCAGTTCTTC,CASSLGQVSINEQFF
TRBJ1-2,NA,TRBV6-6,NA,TGTGCCAGCAGTTATGGAGTTAGCTATGGCTACACCTTC,CASSYGVSYGYTF
TRBJ2-1,TRBD2,TRBV9,few,TGTGCCAGCAGCGTAGAAGGCCTAGCGGGAGGCCTCTCCTACAATGAGCAGTTCTTC,CASSVEGLAGGLSYNEQFF
TRBJ1-2,NA,TRBV6-6,NA,TGTGCCAGCAGCCGGGCGGGCTTTGGCTACACCTTC,CASSRAGFGYTF
TRBJ2-5,TRBD2,TRBV10-3,few,TGTGCCATCAGCGGGACTAGCGTGCAAGAGACCCAGTACTTC,CAISGTSVQETQYF
TRBJ2-5,NA,TRBV20-1,NA,TGCAGTGCCCCCGAAGTGGGGGCCCAAGAGACCCAGTACTTC,CSAPEVGAQETQYF
TRBJ2-7,TRBD2,TRBV27,few,TGTGCCAGCAGTTTACCGGGACTAGGTCTTACTGAGCAGTACTTC,CASSLPGLGLTEQYF
TRBJ1-2,NA,TRBV4-1,NA,TGCGCCAGCAGCCAAGAGAGGGCAGGGGTAACCTTC,CASSQERAGVTF
TRBJ1-6,TRBD1,TRBV6-1,NA,TGTGCCAGCAGTGAAGCGGACAGGGGTAATTCACCCCTCCACTTT,CASSEADRGNSPLHF
TRBJ1-1,NA,TRBV9,NA,TGTGCCAGCAGCGTGATCCGGGACGGGAACACTGAAGCTTTCTTT,CASSVIRDGNTEAFF
TRBJ1-2,TRBD1,TRBV18,NA,TGTGCCAGCTCACCGCAAACAGGGGGAGGCTATGGCTACACCTTC,CASSPQTGGGYGYTF
TRBJ2-7,NA,TRBV4-1,NA,TGCGCCAGCAGCCAAGAACGGGTGGGAAGCTACGAGCAGTACTTC,CASSQERVGSYEQYF
TRBJ2-5,TRBD2,TRBV5-1,many,TGCGCCAGCAGCTTCGCGGGAGGGCGGGAAGGAGAGACCCAGTACTTC,CASSFAGGREGETQYF
TRBJ1-5,NA,TRBV28,NA,TGTGCCAGCAGTTTCGTCAGTCTTAGCAATCAGCCCCAGCATTTT,CASSFVSLSNQPQHF
TRBJ1-1,NA,TRBV7-9,NA,TGTACCAGCAGCTTGGGATCGAACACTGAAGCTTTCTTT,CTSSLGSNTEAFF
TRBJ2-5,TRBD2,TRBV20-1,NA,TGCAGTGCTAGGGCTAGCGGGAGTAAGACCCAGTACTTC,CSARASGSKTQYF
TRBJ1-1,TRBD1,TRBV19,few,TGTGCCAGTAGTATAGGGGGGACAGGGGGCACTGAAGCTTTCTTT,CASSIGGTGGTEAFF
TRBJ2-7,NA,TRBV13,NA,TGTGCCAGCAGCTTAGGACAGGCAGACTACGAGCAGTACTTC,CASSLGQADYEQYF
TRBJ2-1,NA,TRBV29-1,NA,TGCAGCGTTGATAGTAGGGGGGACTCCTACAATGAGCAGTTCTTC,CSVDSRGDSYNEQFF
TRBJ1-3,TRBD1,TRBV5-5,NA,TGTGCCAGCAGCCAAACAGGGGTCGGAAACACCATATATTTT,CASSQTGVGNTIYF
TRBJ2-1,NA,TRBV9,few,TGTGCCAGCAGCGTAGCTCAAGGGGAGACCCGGTACTTC,CASSVAQGETRYF